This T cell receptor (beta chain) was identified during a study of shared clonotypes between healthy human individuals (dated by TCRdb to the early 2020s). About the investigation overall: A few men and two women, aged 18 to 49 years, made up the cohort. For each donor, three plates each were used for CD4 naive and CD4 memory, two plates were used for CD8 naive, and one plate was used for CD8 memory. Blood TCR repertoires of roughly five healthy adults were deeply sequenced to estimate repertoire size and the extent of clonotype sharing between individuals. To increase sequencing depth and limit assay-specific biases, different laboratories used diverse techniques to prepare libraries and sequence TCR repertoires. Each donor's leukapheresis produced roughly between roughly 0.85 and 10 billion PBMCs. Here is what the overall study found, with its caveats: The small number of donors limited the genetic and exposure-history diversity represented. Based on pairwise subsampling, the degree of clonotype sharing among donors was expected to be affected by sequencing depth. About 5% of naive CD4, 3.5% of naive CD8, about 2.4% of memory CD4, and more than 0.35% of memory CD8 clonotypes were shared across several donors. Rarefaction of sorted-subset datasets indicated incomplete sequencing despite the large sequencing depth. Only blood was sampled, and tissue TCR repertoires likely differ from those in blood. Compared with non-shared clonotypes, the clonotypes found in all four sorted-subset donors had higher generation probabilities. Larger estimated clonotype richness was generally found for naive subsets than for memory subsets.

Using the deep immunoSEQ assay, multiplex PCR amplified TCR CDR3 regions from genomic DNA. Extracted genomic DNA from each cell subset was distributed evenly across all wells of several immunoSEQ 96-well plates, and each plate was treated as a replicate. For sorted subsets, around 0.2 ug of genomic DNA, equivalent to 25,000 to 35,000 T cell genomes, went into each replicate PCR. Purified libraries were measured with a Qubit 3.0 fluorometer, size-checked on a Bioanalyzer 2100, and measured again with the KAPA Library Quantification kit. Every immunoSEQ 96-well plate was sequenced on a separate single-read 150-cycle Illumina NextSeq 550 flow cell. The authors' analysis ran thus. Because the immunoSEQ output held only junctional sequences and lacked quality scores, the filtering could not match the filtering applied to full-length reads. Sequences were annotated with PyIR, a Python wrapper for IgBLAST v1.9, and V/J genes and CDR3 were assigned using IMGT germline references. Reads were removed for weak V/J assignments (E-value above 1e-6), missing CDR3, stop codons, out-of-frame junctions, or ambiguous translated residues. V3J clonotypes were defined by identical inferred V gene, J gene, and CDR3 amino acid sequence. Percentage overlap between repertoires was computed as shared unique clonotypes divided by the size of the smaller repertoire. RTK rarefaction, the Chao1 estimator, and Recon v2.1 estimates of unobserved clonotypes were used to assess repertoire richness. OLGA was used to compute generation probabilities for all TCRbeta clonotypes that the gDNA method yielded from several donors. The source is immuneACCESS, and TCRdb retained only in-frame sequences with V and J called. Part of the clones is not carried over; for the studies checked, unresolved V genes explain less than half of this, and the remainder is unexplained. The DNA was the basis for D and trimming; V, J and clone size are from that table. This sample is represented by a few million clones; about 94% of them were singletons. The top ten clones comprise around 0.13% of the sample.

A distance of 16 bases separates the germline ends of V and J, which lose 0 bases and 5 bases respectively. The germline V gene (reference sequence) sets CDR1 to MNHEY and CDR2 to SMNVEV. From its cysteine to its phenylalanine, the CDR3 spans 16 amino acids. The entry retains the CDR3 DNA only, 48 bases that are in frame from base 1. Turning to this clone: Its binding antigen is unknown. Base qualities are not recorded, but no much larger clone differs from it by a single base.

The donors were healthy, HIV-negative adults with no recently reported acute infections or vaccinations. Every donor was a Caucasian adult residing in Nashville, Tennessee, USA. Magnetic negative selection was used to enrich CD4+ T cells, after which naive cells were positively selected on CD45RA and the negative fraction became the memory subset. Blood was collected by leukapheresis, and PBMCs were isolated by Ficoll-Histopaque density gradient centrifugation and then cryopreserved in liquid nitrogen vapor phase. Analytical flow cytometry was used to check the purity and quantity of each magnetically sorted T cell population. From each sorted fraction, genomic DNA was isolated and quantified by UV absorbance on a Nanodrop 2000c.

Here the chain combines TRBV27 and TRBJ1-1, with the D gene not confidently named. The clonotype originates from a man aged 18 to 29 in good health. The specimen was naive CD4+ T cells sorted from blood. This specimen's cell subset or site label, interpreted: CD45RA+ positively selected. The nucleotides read TGTGCCAGCAGTTTATCGATCGGGAATCCGGGAACTGAAGCTTTCTTT. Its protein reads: CASSLSIGNPGTEAFF.